Each of the 8 T cell receptor beta chains below was sequenced from the same sample in a study of T cell responses to AZD1222 COVID-19 vaccine. TCRdb's copy holds only in-frame clones and misses some; the assay was immunoSEQ multiplex PCR. The table includes 60,000 to 75,000 clones, roughly nine tenths detected once. The sequenced sample was peripheral blood, obtained 28 days after the second AZD1222 dose. These TCRs come from an adult who received the AZD1222 COVID-19 vaccine.

This clone was observed once. The CDR3 DNA reads as TGTGCCAGCAGAACTGATGGACAAAACCTCTATGGCTACACCTTC. The encoded protein is CASRTDGQNLYGYTF. The chain joins TRBV28 to TRBJ1-2; perhaps TRBD1 as D (5 bases). The CDR3 covers 15 residues. With 6 bases removed from V and 4 bases from J, the gap between germline ends came to 18 bases. CDR1 and CDR2 from the germline V gene are MDHEN and SYDVKM.

The rearrangement joins TRBV6-5 to TRBJ1-3, with D possibly TRBD1 on 6 matching bases. Germline assignment: CDR1 MNHEY and CDR2 SVGAGI. The CDR3 sequence is 14 residues long. The V end was cut by 4 bases, the J end by 6 bases, with 13 bases between. The chain's CDR3 is CASSSDRRVNTIYF. The CDR3 bases are TGTGCCAGCAGTTCCGACAGGCGTGTAAACACCATATATTTT.

V usage is TRBV24-1 and J usage is TRBJ2-2; 9 bases agree with TRBD1. The V gene end was trimmed by 4 bases and the J gene end by 4 bases; junction bases not matched to a gene: 6. The CDR3 length is 16 residues. Germline values: CDR1 KGHDR, CDR2 SFDVKD. The CDR3 DNA follows: TGTGCCACCAGTGACTCCGGGACAGGGCGCACCGGGGAGCTGTTTTTT. Translation: CATSDSGTGRTGELFF.

The chain joins TRBV2 to TRBJ1-2, with D maybe TRBD1 (6 bases). The CDR3 spans 13 residues. Germline lookup yields CDR1 SNHLY and CDR2 FYNNEI. Trimming removed 4 bases from V and 8 bases from J, with 14 bases in between. The CDR3 nucleotides are TGTGCCAGCAGTGTGTTGGGGGCGCCCGGCTACACCTTC. Translated, it gives CASSVLGAPGYTF.

The chain recombines TRBV12-3 or TRBV12-4 with TRBJ2-7; D gene uncertain. The CDR3 has 12 amino acids. V lost 3 bases to trimming and J lost 3 bases, with 6 bases between them. The CDR3 nucleotides are TGTGCCAGCAGTTTCGACATCTACGAGCAGTACTTC. Translated: CASSFDIYEQYF.

Only a few counts were recorded for this clone. J is TRBJ2-7 and V is TRBV5-4; no definite D call. Germline loops: CDR1 SGHNT, CDR2 YYREEE (reference sequence). V gave up 2 bases and J gave up 0 bases, with 9 bases separating them. This CDR3 is 14 amino acids long. CDR3 sequence reads: CASSFIGTSYEQYF. CDR3 in DNA: TGTGCCAGCAGCTTTATCGGAACCTCCTACGAGCAGTACTTC.

CDR3: CASSHDRVLATEAFF. The CDR3 nucleotides are TGTGCCAGCAGTCACGACCGCGTTTTAGCGACTGAAGCTTTCTTT. J is TRBJ1-1 and V is TRBV7-9, with D hard to call. Between the trimmed V and J ends, which lost 6 bases and 5 bases, there was a span of 19 bases. Germline assignment: CDR1 SEHNR and CDR2 FQNEAQ (reference sequence). CDR3 length: 15 residues.

In its sample, this clone was seen a few times. This rearrangement joins TRBV6-5 to TRBJ2-7, with D possibly matching TRBD2 (5 bases). The CDR3 totals 14 residues. Germline CDR1 MNHEY, CDR2 SVGAGI. Trimming took off 5 bases at V and 3 bases at J, with 14 bases between the two ends. The CDR3: CASSPPGIIYEQYF. In nucleotides, the CDR3 is TGTGCCAGCAGTCCCCCCGGGATAATCTACGAGCAGTACTTC.